Shown below are 19 T cell receptor beta chains from a single sample sequenced in a study of T cell repertoires in cytomegalovirus infection. These receptors are not linked to any known antigen. A single record per CDR3 protein comes from TCRdb applying MiXCR to the reads. The data contain about 920,000 distinct CDR3 sequences, approximately 33% of them singletons. Sequencing was performed on cultured CD8+ T cells from PBMCs, taken from culture after CMV antigen stimulation. The receptor source for this set is a human donor in good health (CMV status not recorded). Some clones in this sample may be carry-over from other donors' samples.

A word on this clonotype: A single base is all that separates this from a far larger clone, so a read error is likely. The chain uses TRBV7-6 and TRBJ2-1; the D gene is possibly TRBD2 (6 bases). CDR1 and CDR2 (germline): SGHVS, FNYEAQ. This CDR3 comprises 13 residues. The CDR3 nucleotides read TGTGCCAACAGCTCACTAGCTTACAATGAGCAGTTCTTC. Translation: CANSSLAYNEQFF.

The sample holds a few counts of this clonotype. V usage is TRBV7-9 and J usage is TRBJ1-1; 8 positions agree with TRBD1. The V segment lost 6 bases and the J segment 6 bases; nucleotides outside the gene matches: 6. Germline V gives CDR1 SEHNR, CDR2 FQNEAQ (reference sequence). There are 13 residues in the CDR3. The DNA of the CDR3 is TGTGCCAGCAGGAAACAGGGGGACCCTGAAGCTTTCTTT. Translation: CASRKQGDPEAFF.

The chain has TRBV7-4 and TRBJ2-5, with a possible D match to TRBD1 (6 bases). The ends were cut back, 0 bases at V and 7 bases at J, with 15 bases in the middle. There are 15 residues in the CDR3. CDR1 is SGHVT and CDR2 is SQSDAQ in the germline V gene. The CDR3 spells CASSLASGTSATQYF. The CDR3 coding sequence is TGTGCCAGCAGCTTAGCCTCCGGGACATCAGCGACCCAGTACTTC.

This clonotype has a handful of counts. The rearrangement joins TRBV4-3 to TRBJ2-1; 13 nucleotides align to TRBD2. The CDR3 has 18 residues. The ends lost 4 bases at V and 10 bases at J; junction bases unmatched: 16. Per the germline V gene, CDR1 is LGHNA and CDR2 is YSLEER. In DNA, the CDR3 is TGCGCCAGCAGCCGACGCTTCTTGGGACTAGCGGGGTGGGCGGAGCAGTTCTTC. This gives the protein CASSRRFLGLAGWAEQFF.

This clonotype was seen a few times. The rearrangement uses TRBV27 and TRBJ2-7; D is possibly TRBD2 (5 bases). The ends were cut back, 1 base at V and 3 bases at J, with 10 bases in the middle. Germline assignment: CDR1 MNHEY and CDR2 SMNVEV (reference sequence). This CDR3 spans 14 amino acids. The chain's CDR3 is CASSLYGGGYEQYF. The CDR3 coding sequence is TGTGCCAGCAGTTTATACGGTGGAGGCTACGAGCAGTACTTC.

On this clonotype: The CDR3 does not close with the conserved phenylalanine or tryptophan, likely indicating a read error. No DNA is shown, since the ends of the CDR3 on it are uncertain; the CDR3 is the one TCRdb lists. This rearrangement joins TRBV27 to TRBJ2-1; TRBD1 is the table's D call, not checked against the DNA. The V gene's germline CDR1 is MNHEY and CDR2 SMNVEV (reference sequence). The CDR3 has 12 amino acids, counting both end residues. The CDR3 sequence: CASIGQGVVLSI.

This clonotype was seen more than once but under ten times. The DNA for the CDR3 is TGTGCCAGCAGCGTATTATTGGGGCCTGCCAAATTGAACACTGAAGCTTTCTTT. Encoded protein: CASSVLLGPAKLNTEAFF. The chain recombines TRBV9 with TRBJ1-1; the D gene is possibly TRBD1 (5 bases). Between the trimmed V and J ends, which lost 1 base and 0 bases, there was a span of 19 bases. CDR3 length: 18 amino acids. The germline V gene has CDR1 SGDLS and CDR2 YYNGEE.

This clonotype was found a few times. This chain connects TRBV6-5 to TRBJ1-1; a weak D match, TRBD1 (5 bases). Germline V gene data show CDR1 as MNHEY and CDR2 as SVGAGI. CDR3 size: 18 residues. Trimming cost V 2 bases and J 0 bases, with 19 bases left between them. The CDR3, as DNA: TGTGCCAGCAGTTACAACCTGCTAGGGGCCGGCATGAACACTGAAGCTTTCTTT. This translates into CASSYNLLGAGMNTEAFF.

V is TRBV27 and J is TRBJ2-7, with D perhaps TRBD2 (5 bases). The CDR3 totals 13 residues. CDR1 and CDR2 from the germline V gene are MNHEY and SMNVEV (reference sequence). The V end lost 5 bases, the J end lost 2 bases, and 10 bases lay between the germline ends. CDR3 DNA sequence: TGTGCCAGCAGTCCGGGAATTACCTACGAGCAGTACGTC. Residues: CASSPGITYEQYV.

This clonotype was detected only once. The chain employs TRBV20-1 and TRBJ2-3, with 7 bases matching TRBD1. Per germline, CDR1 DFQATT and CDR2 SNEGSKA (reference sequence). The CDR3 covers 11 residues. The V gene end was trimmed by 8 bases and the J gene end by 8 bases; junction bases not matched to a gene: 7. For the CDR3, the DNA is TGCAGTAGTTCCAGGGGGAGTACGCAGTATTTT. It codes for CSSSRGSTQYF.

This clonotype was seen repeatedly, ten times or more. The chain couples TRBV7-9 to TRBJ1-2; D is undetermined. Germline V gene lookup returns CDR1 SEHNR and CDR2 FQNEAQ (reference sequence). The CDR3 is 12 residues long. With 6 bases removed from V and 0 bases from J, the gap between germline ends came to 5 bases. The CDR3, as DNA: TGTGCCAGCAGTTCTCCTAACTATGGCTACACCTTC. Translation: CASSSPNYGYTF.

The V gene is TRBV2, the J gene TRBJ2-7; D is possibly TRBD1 (6 bases). CDR3 length equals 13 residues. The germline CDR1 and CDR2 sequences are SNHLY and FYNNEI. Between the trimmed V and J ends, which lost 7 bases and 1 base, there was a span of 11 bases. For the CDR3, the DNA is TGTGCCAGCACCGAGGGGGTTTCCTACGAGCAGTACGTC. Its translation: CASTEGVSYEQYV.

There are a few counts of this clonotype. The CDR3 is CASSLVPSQGYGYTF. The CDR3 bases are TGTGCCAGCAGCTTAGTTCCGTCCCAGGGGTATGGCTACACCTTC. The chain has TRBV7-6 and TRBJ1-2; D possibly corresponds to TRBD1 (6 bases). V lost 1 base and J lost 5, with 14 bases in between. CDR1 and CDR2 from the germline V gene are SGHVS and FNYEAQ. The CDR3 runs to 15 residues. The entire variable domain, with the rest obtained from reference TRBV7-6 and TRBJ1-2, is as follows: GAGVSQSPRYKVTKRGQDVALRCDPISGHVSLYWYRQALGQGPEFLTYFNYEAQQDKSGLPNDRFSAERPEGSISTLTIQRTEQRDSAMYRCASSLVPSQGYGYTFGSGTRLTVV.

This clonotype was detected a few times. The CDR3 coding sequence is TGTGCCAGCAGCCACAACGAGGGACCCAGGGAAAACTATGGCTACACCTTC. This sequence encodes CASSHNEGPRENYGYTF. The chain recombines TRBV7-9 with TRBJ1-2, with a weak D call TRBD1 (5 bases). Germline V lookup: CDR1 SEHNR, CDR2 FQNEAQ (reference sequence). CDR3 length equals 17 residues. V was pared by 5 bases and J by 2 bases, with 21 bases between.

This clonotype was found many times. Here the CDR3 reads CASSPPGFDSPLHF. The CDR3 nucleotides are TGTGCCAGCAGTCCCCCAGGGTTCGATTCACCCCTCCACTTT. This sequence joins TRBV12-3 or TRBV12-4 and TRBJ1-6; TRBD1 is a possible D gene (5 bases). This CDR3 region has 14 residues. V was pared by 5 bases and J by 8 bases, with 13 bases between.

In its sample, this clonotype was seen a few times. The chain employs TRBV5-6 and TRBJ2-1, with D possibly being TRBD2 (7 bases). The CDR3 is 16 residues long. V lost 2 bases, J lost 2 bases, and 14 bases lay in between. Per the germline V gene, CDR1 is SGHDT and CDR2 is YYEEEE. In DNA, the CDR3 is TGTGCCAGCAGCTTAGGGGGGGGGGGTACCTACAATGAGCAGTTCTTC. Its translation is CASSLGGGGTYNEQFF.

This clonotype has only a few counts. The gene calls are TRBV3-1 and TRBJ1-6; TRBD1 matches at 8 bases. The V segment lost 3 bases and the J segment 7 bases; nucleotides outside the gene matches: 5. The CDR3 is made up of 15 amino acids. The germline CDR1 and CDR2 sequences are LGHDT and YNNKEL (reference sequence). The CDR3 here is CASSHENRGNSPLHF. CDR3 coding DNA: TGTGCCAGCAGCCACGAAAACAGGGGGAATTCACCCCTCCACTTT.

This clonotype came up a few times. The gene calls are TRBV6-2 or TRBV6-3 and TRBJ2-2; the D gene is possibly TRBD2 (7 bases). Germline values: CDR1 MNHEY, CDR2 SVGEGT. V lost 2 bases and J 4 bases, leaving 11 bases between the germline ends. The CDR3 is 15 amino acids. CDR3 sequence: CASSYTGGRTGELFF. Written as DNA, the CDR3 is TGTGCCAGCAGTTACACGGGGGGCCGCACCGGGGAGCTGTTTTTT.

The chain combines TRBV19 with TRBJ2-7, with TRBD1 as a possible D gene (6 bases). This CDR3 has 14 amino acids. Germline assignment: CDR1 LNHDA and CDR2 SQIVND (reference sequence). Between the trimmed V and J ends, which lost 2 bases and 2 bases, there was a span of 10 bases. The CDR3 protein is CASSIQDRAYEQYF. The CDR3 DNA follows: TGTGCCAGTAGTATACAGGACAGAGCCTACGAGCAGTACTTC.